This entry lists 32 T cell receptor beta chains sequenced from one sample in a study of CD8 T cells in Susac syndrome. Random hexamers were used to reverse transcribe the RNA input (roughly 0.5 to 1 ug). TCRdb itself ran the immunoSEQ multiplex PCR reads through MiXCR, one entry per CDR3 protein. The sample has around 46,000 distinct CDR3 sequences, about 91% seen once. Sequencing input: CD8+ T cells from PBMCs. The receptors come from a human donor in good health.

This clonotype was counted once. This sequence joins TRBV27 and TRBJ2-1, with no clear D. Trimming removed 2 bases from V and 6 bases from J, with 11 bases in between. CDR1 and CDR2 (germline): MNHEY, SMNVEV (reference sequence). The CDR3 runs to 14 residues. The CDR3 bases are TGTGCCAGCAGTTTAACCCCTTCCCTCAATGAGCAGTTCTTC. Its protein is CASSLTPSLNEQFF.

V gene TRBV5-1 combines with J gene TRBJ2-7; D gene ambiguous. CDR1 is SGHRS and CDR2 is YFSETQ in the germline V gene. Trimming took 2 bases from V and 2 from J, leaving 8 bases between them. This CDR3 region has 13 residues. CDR3 coding DNA: TGCGCCAGCAGCTTTGACGGTGCCTACGAGCAGTACTTC. Translating gives CASSFDGAYEQYF. Drawing the rest from reference TRBV5-1 and TRBJ2-7, the complete variable domain is KAGVTQTPRYLIKTRGQQVTLSCSPISGHRSVSWYQQTPGQGLQFLFEYFSETQRNKGNFPGRFSGRQFSNSRSEMNVSTLELGDSALYLCASSFDGAYEQYFGPGTRLTVT.

The chain's CDR3 is CASSQESSGRYEQYF. The CDR3 DNA sequence: TGCGCCAGCAGCCAAGAATCTTCCGGGCGCTACGAGCAGTACTTC. The genes are TRBV4-3 and TRBJ2-7; no clear D gene. With 0 bases removed from V and 3 bases from J, the gap between germline ends came to 12 bases. The V gene's germline CDR1 is LGHNA and CDR2 YSLEER. The CDR3 is 15 residues long.

The chain has TRBV20-1 and TRBJ1-1, with unresolved D. The V gene lost 0 bases and the J gene lost 0 bases, with 11 bases spanning the gap. Germline V gives CDR1 DFQATT, CDR2 SNEGSKA (reference sequence). CDR3 length equals 15 residues. CDR3 DNA: TGCAGTGCTAGAGATCTAAGAGGGCTGAACACTGAAGCTTTCTTT. Its protein is CSARDLRGLNTEAFF.

This chain uses TRBV4-3 with TRBJ1-1, with D unclear. The length of the CDR3 is 13 residues. Germline values: CDR1 LGHNA, CDR2 YSLEER. V was clipped by 4 bases and J by 4 bases, with 10 bases between them. The CDR3 nucleotides read TGCGCCAGCAGCCCCCGGGATCTCACTGAAGCTTTCTTT. Translated, it gives CASSPRDLTEAFF.

The chain employs TRBV5-1 and TRBJ2-1; 8 nucleotides match TRBD2. V was clipped by 1 base and J by 8 bases; unmatched bases: 5. The CDR3 spans 14 residues. Germline V gene lookup returns CDR1 SGHRS and CDR2 YFSETQ. The CDR3 coding sequence is TGCGCCAGCAGCTTGACGGGAGGGGGGGATGAGCAGTTCTTC. Protein sequence: CASSLTGGGDEQFF. Full variable domain (missing parts from reference TRBV5-1 and TRBJ2-1): KAGVTQTPRYLIKTRGQQVTLSCSPISGHRSVSWYQQTPGQGLQFLFEYFSETQRNKGNFPGRFSGRQFSNSRSEMNVSTLELGDSALYLCASSLTGGGDEQFFGPGTRLTVL.

This chain links TRBV5-6 with TRBJ1-1, with D unresolved. From germline, CDR1 is SGHDT and CDR2 YYEEEE. Deletions cut 6 bases from V and 0 bases from J, with 12 bases between. The CDR3 runs 14 residues. The CDR3 DNA reads as TGTGCCAGCAACCTTCGGCTAATGAACACTGAAGCTTTCTTT. Residues: CASNLRLMNTEAFF.

J is TRBJ2-3 and V is TRBV6-5; the match to TRBD2 covers 7 bases. Germline CDR1 MNHEY, CDR2 SVGAGI. Unmatched junction bases numbered 7, after V lost 7 bases and J lost 0 bases. This CDR3 spans 15 amino acids. CDR3 DNA sequence: TGTGCCAGCACCCAAGCGGGGTTCAGCACAGATACGCAGTATTTT. This sequence encodes CASTQAGFSTDTQYF.

This clonotype was detected only a few times. The gene calls are TRBV18 and TRBJ2-5, with 13 bases identical to TRBD2. Germline CDR1 is KGHSH and CDR2 is LQKENI. The CDR3 loop spans 17 amino acids. The junction had 9 bases not matched to a gene; V was cut back by 4 bases and J by 4 bases. The CDR3 loop is CASSLPFGLAGAETQYF. The CDR3 DNA reads TGTGCCAGCTCACTCCCCTTCGGACTAGCGGGGGCAGAGACCCAGTACTTC.

V is TRBV9 and J is TRBJ1-2; D possibly corresponds to TRBD1 (5 bases). Trimming took 3 bases from V and 6 from J, leaving 15 bases between them. Germline lookup yields CDR1 SGDLS and CDR2 YYNGEE. The CDR3 contains 14 residues. In DNA, the CDR3 is TGTGCCAGCAGCGGCCGGGACTGGGTCGATGGCTACACCTTC. Translation: CASSGRDWVDGYTF.

This chain connects TRBV25-1 to TRBJ2-1; 9 bases line up with TRBD2. Germline CDR1 and CDR2: MGHDK and SYGVNS. The V and J ends lost 3 bases and 4 bases, in that order; junction bases with no gene match: 16. The CDR3 covers 19 residues. CDR3 loop: CASSELPSAGGVLYNEQFF. The CDR3 DNA is TGTGCCAGCAGTGAGCTTCCCAGCGCGGGAGGGGTTTTGTACAATGAGCAGTTCTTC.

V and J are TRBV27 and TRBJ2-1; 10 bases agree with TRBD1. V shed 5 bases, J shed 5 bases, and the junction held 15 bases outside the gene matches. This CDR3 comprises 18 residues. Per the germline V gene, CDR1 is MNHEY and CDR2 is SMNVEV (reference sequence). The CDR3 bases are TGTGCCAGCAGTATTTTCGACAGGGGGCGGATGTTCCACAATGAGCAGTTCTTC. Translated, it gives CASSIFDRGRMFHNEQFF.

The chain combines TRBV7-9 with TRBJ2-7; a weak D match, TRBD2 (5 bases). Between the trimmed V and J ends, which lost 6 bases and 2 bases, there was a span of 11 bases. CDR3 size: 13 residues. Germline lookup yields CDR1 SEHNR and CDR2 FQNEAQ (reference sequence). CDR3: CASSGESTYEQYF. CDR3 in DNA: TGTGCCAGCAGTGGGGAGAGCACCTACGAGCAGTACTTC.

The gene calls are TRBV29-1 and TRBJ2-1, with 10 nucleotides matching TRBD2. V shed 7 bases and J 0 bases; nucleotides not matched to a gene: 0. CDR1 is SQVTM, CDR2 ANQGSEA, per germline. This CDR3 has 13 residues. The DNA of the CDR3 is TGCAGCGGGACTAGCGGCTCCTACAATGAGCAGTTCTTC. Protein: CSGTSGSYNEQFF.

V gene TRBV5-4 combines with J gene TRBJ2-7; tentative D call: TRBD1 (5 bases). CDR1 and CDR2 (germline): SGHNT, YYREEE (reference sequence). Trimming pared 4 bases from V and 0 bases from J, leaving 11 bases between. This CDR3 comprises 14 residues. This CDR3 is CASSLDRFSYEQYF. The CDR3 nucleotides read TGTGCCAGCAGCCTAGACAGATTCTCCTACGAGCAGTACTTC.

The CDR3 loop is CASSLGTGVKEGYTF. The CDR3 nucleotides are TGTGCCAGCAGCTTAGGTACAGGGGTGAAGGAAGGCTACACCTTC. The V and J genes are TRBV7-9 and TRBJ1-2; 7 positions match TRBD1. V shed 1 base, J shed 8 bases, and the junction held 10 bases outside the gene matches. Germline V gene data show CDR1 as SEHNR and CDR2 as FQNEAQ (reference sequence). CDR3 length: 15 residues. Together with reference TRBV7-9 and TRBJ1-2, the CDR3 gives the full variable domain: DTGVSQNPRHKITKRGQNVTFRCDPISEHNRLYWYRQTLGQGPEFLTYFQNEAQLEKSRLLSDRFSAERPKGSFSTLEIQRTEQGDSAMYLCASSLGTGVKEGYTFGSGTRLTVV.

This chain joins TRBV29-1 and TRBJ1-2, with D possibly matching TRBD1 (5 bases). The CDR3 is 12 residues long. In germline, CDR1 is SQVTM, CDR2 ANQGSEA. V was clipped by 7 bases and J by 4 bases, with 13 bases between them. As DNA, the CDR3 is TGCAGCGGGAGGCAGGGCCCCTATGGCTACACCTTC. Amino acids: CSGRQGPYGYTF.

This chain uses TRBV5-1 with TRBJ2-3, with 14 bases fitting TRBD2. Losses at the gene ends were 4 bases for V and 6 bases for J; bases not matched to a gene: 7. Germline V gene lookup returns CDR1 SGHRS and CDR2 YFSETQ. This CDR3 has 16 amino acids. In nucleotides, the CDR3 is TGCGCCAGCAGCCTTAGACTAGCGGGAGGGAAGGATACGCAGTATTTT. It is translated as CASSLRLAGGKDTQYF.

V and J are TRBV6-4 and TRBJ2-2; D uncertain. In germline, CDR1 is MRHNA, CDR2 SNTAGT. The CDR3 spans 14 residues. Deletions cut 5 bases from V and 4 bases from J, with 11 bases between. The CDR3 bases are TGTGCCAGCAGTCCGGGCTCCGGCACCGGGGAGCTGTTTTTT. Residues: CASSPGSGTGELFF.

J is TRBJ1-1 and V is TRBV7-9; 10 nucleotides match TRBD1. Trimming removed 6 bases from V and 0 bases from J; junction bases left unmatched: 7. Germline V lookup: CDR1 SEHNR, CDR2 FQNEAQ (reference sequence). CDR3 size: 16 residues. The CDR3 DNA is TGTGCCAGCAGTTCGACAGGGGGCCGACTGAACACTGAAGCTTTCTTT. It yields the protein CASSSTGGRLNTEAFF.

The rearrangement links TRBV29-1 to TRBJ1-2; 12 bases are a match to TRBD1. The CDR3 consists of 13 residues. Trimming at V came to 6 bases and at J to 7 bases, leaving 6 bases not matched to a gene. CDR1 is SQVTM, CDR2 ANQGSEA, per germline. CDR3 protein: CSVLGQGASGYTF. For the CDR3, the DNA is TGCAGCGTCCTGGGACAGGGGGCTAGTGGCTACACCTTC.

V is TRBV11-2 and J is TRBJ2-7; D may match TRBD1 or TRBD2 (5 bases each). CDR1 SGHAT and CDR2 FQNNGV come from the germline V gene. The CDR3 has 16 amino acids. V lost 7 bases and J lost 6, with 25 bases in between. The DNA of the CDR3 is TGTGCCAGCAACCGGCGTGGGGGTCAGAGGGTCTCCGAGCAGTACTTC. This translates into CASNRRGGQRVSEQYF.

The chain employs TRBV4-1 and TRBJ1-5; D ambiguous. Trimming stripped 1 base from V and 0 bases from J, with 13 bases between. The germline CDR1 and CDR2 sequences are MGHRA and YSYEKL. This CDR3 contains 17 residues. The CDR3 here is CASSQVGSHYSNQPQHF. The CDR3 DNA sequence: TGCGCCAGCAGCCAAGTAGGCAGCCATTATAGCAATCAGCCCCAGCATTTT.

The chain recombines TRBV4-3 with TRBJ2-3, with 7 bases matching TRBD1. The germline CDR1 and CDR2 sequences are LGHNA and YSLEER. This CDR3 region has 14 residues. V was pared by 0 bases and J by 11 bases, with 8 bases of the junction left unmatched. Here the CDR3 reads CASSQDRERTGQYF. CDR3 DNA sequence: TGCGCCAGCAGCCAAGATCGAGAGCGGACAGGGCAGTATTTT.

This rearrangement joins TRBV7-2 to TRBJ2-3; TRBD2 matches 12 bases. Looked up from germline, CDR1 is SGHTA and CDR2 is FQGNSA. The CDR3 extends over 15 amino acids. V trimming: 8 bases; J trimming: 2 bases; junction bases outside the gene matches: 5. CDR3: CASGGLAGTTDTQYF. In DNA form, the CDR3 reads TGTGCCAGCGGGGGACTAGCGGGTACCACAGATACGCAGTATTTT.

The rearrangement uses TRBV7-8 and TRBJ2-2; 8 nucleotides agree with TRBD1. CDR1 is SGHVS, CDR2 FQNEAQ, per germline. The CDR3 has 17 amino acids. Unmatched junction bases numbered 12, after V lost 6 bases and J lost 3 bases. CDR3: CASSFNPSGGDTGELFF. CDR3 nucleotides: TGTGCCAGCAGTTTTAACCCCTCAGGGGGCGACACCGGGGAGCTGTTTTTT.

The genes are TRBV4-3 and TRBJ2-2, with TRBD2 identical over 11 bases. Germline V CDR1 and CDR2: LGHNA, YSLEER. This CDR3 spans 17 amino acids. With V trimmed by 0 bases and J by 5 bases, 5 bases remained unmatched. In DNA, the CDR3 is TGCGCCAGCAGCCAAGATTCGTCTAGCGGGGGGACCGGGGAGCTGTTTTTT. This encodes CASSQDSSSGGTGELFF.

V is TRBV6-5 and J is TRBJ2-3, with D maybe TRBD2 (6 bases). The CDR3 runs to 15 residues. Trimming shortened V by 5 bases and J by 0 bases, and 12 bases separated the two germline ends. Germline V lookup: CDR1 MNHEY, CDR2 SVGAGI. The CDR3 DNA sequence: TGTGCCAGCAGTATTAGCGGAGAAAGCACAGATACGCAGTATTTT. Its translation is CASSISGESTDTQYF.

The V gene is TRBV25-1, the J gene TRBJ2-7; D call uncertain. V was clipped by 1 base and J by 1 base, with 8 bases between them. The germline CDR1 and CDR2 sequences are MGHDK and SYGVNS. This CDR3 is built from 14 residues. The CDR3 reads CASSESTSSYEQYF. In DNA, the CDR3 is TGTGCCAGCAGTGAATCGACTTCTTCCTACGAGCAGTACTTC.

CDR3 DNA: TGCGCCAGCAGCGAGGGACAGTCGGACTATGGCTACACCTTC. This encodes CASSEGQSDYGYTF. The chain links TRBV5-1 to TRBJ1-2; 7 bases fit TRBD1. CDR1 is SGHRS, CDR2 YFSETQ, per germline. The CDR3 sequence is 14 residues long. V shed 4 bases and J 3 bases; nucleotides not matched to a gene: 6.

In this sample, this clonotype turned up once. The J gene is TRBJ2-7, the V gene TRBV6-5; TRBD2 agrees at 8 bases. This CDR3 has 15 residues. Germline V CDR1 and CDR2: MNHEY, SVGAGI. The ends lost 2 bases at V and 6 bases at J; junction bases unmatched: 9. CDR3 DNA: TGTGCCAGCAGTTACGCTGCGGGAGGTGGCGTCGAGCAGTACTTC. It translates to CASSYAAGGGVEQYF.

The CDR3 nucleotides read TGCAGTGCTAGAGACCCACCTTTAGCGGGAGAGGATGTCGAGCAGTACTTC. As protein: CSARDPPLAGEDVEQYF. V usage is TRBV20-1 and J usage is TRBJ2-7; 9 nucleotides match TRBD2. Germline CDR1 DFQATT, CDR2 SNEGSKA (reference sequence). The CDR3 covers 17 residues. With V trimmed by 0 bases and J by 6 bases, 15 bases remained unmatched.